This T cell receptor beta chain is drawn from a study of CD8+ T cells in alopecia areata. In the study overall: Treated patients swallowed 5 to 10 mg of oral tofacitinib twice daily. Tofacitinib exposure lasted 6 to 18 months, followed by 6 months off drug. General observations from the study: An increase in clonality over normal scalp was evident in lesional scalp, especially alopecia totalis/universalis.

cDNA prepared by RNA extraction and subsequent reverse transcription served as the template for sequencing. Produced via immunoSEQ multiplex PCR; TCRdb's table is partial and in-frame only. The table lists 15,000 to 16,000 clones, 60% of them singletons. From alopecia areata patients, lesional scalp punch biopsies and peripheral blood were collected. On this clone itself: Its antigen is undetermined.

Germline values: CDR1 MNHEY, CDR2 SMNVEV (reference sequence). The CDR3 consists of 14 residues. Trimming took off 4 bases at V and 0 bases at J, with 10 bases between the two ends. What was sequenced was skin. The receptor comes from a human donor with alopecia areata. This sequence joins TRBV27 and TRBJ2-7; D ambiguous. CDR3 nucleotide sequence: TGTGCCAGCAGTTCCGTCCAAACCTCCTACGAGCAGTACTTC. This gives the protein CASSSVQTSYEQYF.